The rows below give T cell receptor beta chains drawn from one sample of a study of shared clonotypes between healthy human individuals. Repertoires were generated with immunoSEQ multiplex PCR, while TCRdb's copy carries only in-frame clones and drops some. The data show 2,100,000 or so clones, with under 97% seen just once and over 0.1% held by the top ten. Sequencing was carried out using naive CD4+ T cells sorted from blood. These receptors originate from a man younger than 35 in good health. Both conserved end residues are part of each CDR3. A D gene is named only where the DNA matches it firmly. Only some rows state a clone size, as once, few, many or a class for expanded clones.

d_call	v_call	clone_size	j_call	cdr3_nt	cdr3_aa
-	TRBV27	-	TRBJ1-1	TGTGCCAGCAGTTTAAAGAGCAGCATGAACACTGAAGCTTTCTTT	CASSLKSSMNTEAFF
TRBD1	TRBV7-2	-	TRBJ2-7	TGTGCCAGCAGCTTGACAGGGATTTACGAGCAGTACTTC	CASSLTGIYEQYF
-	TRBV28	-	TRBJ1-5	TGTGCCAGCAGCCCGACGCGTCAGCCCCAGCATTTT	CASSPTRQPQHF
TRBD1	TRBV18	-	TRBJ2-2	TGTGCCAGCTCACCATCGACAGGGACCGGGGAGCTGTTTTTT	CASSPSTGTGELFF
TRBD2	TRBV4-3	-	TRBJ2-3	TGCGCCAGCAGCCTTAGCGGGGCTAGCACAGATACGCAGTATTTT	CASSLSGASTDTQYF
TRBD1	TRBV30	-	TRBJ2-6	TGTGCCTGGAGCCAAAGCAGGGGGTACGGGGCCAACGTCCTGACTTTC	CAWSQSRGYGANVLTF
TRBD1	TRBV9	-	TRBJ1-2	TGTGCCAGCAGCCCAAACCCGACAGGGGCCTATGGCTACACCTTC	CASSPNPTGAYGYTF
-	TRBV6-5	-	TRBJ1-1	TGTGCCAGCATTCCCGCGGGTGGCACTGAAGCTTTCTTT	CASIPAGGTEAFF
TRBD2	TRBV5-1	-	TRBJ2-3	TGCGCCAGCAGGACACTTAGCGGGGATACGTCAGATACGCAGTATTTT	CASRTLSGDTSDTQYF
-	TRBV18	-	TRBJ2-7	TGTGCCAGCTCACCACCGGCGGGTCAGGGCTACGAGCAGTACTTC	CASSPPAGQGYEQYF
TRBD1	TRBV30	-	TRBJ1-2	TGTGCCTGGAGGAGACCGGGACAGAATATAGCTAACTATGGCTACACCTTC	CAWRRPGQNIANYGYTF
-	TRBV4-1	once	TRBJ2-3	TGCGCCAGTCGTAATTGGGAAGGCCGAGGAGATACGCAGTATTTT	CASRNWEGRGDTQYF
-	TRBV2	-	TRBJ2-7	TGTGCCAGCAGCCGGGACGGATCCTACGAGCAGTACTTC	CASSRDGSYEQYF
-	TRBV27	-	TRBJ1-3	TGTGCCAGCAGTTTAAAGACACCGTCTAGCTCTGGAAACACCATATATTTT	CASSLKTPSSSGNTIYF
-	TRBV27	-	TRBJ1-1	TGTGCCAGCAGTTCAACAGGGTTGCGCACTGAAGCTTTCTTT	CASSSTGLRTEAFF
-	TRBV10-2	once	TRBJ2-3	TGCGCCAGCAGTGAGTCGACTTGGCCGCAGTTAGGGGGAGATACGCAGTATTTT	CASSESTWPQLGGDTQYF
-	TRBV5-6	-	TRBJ1-2	TGTGCCAGCAGTCACGCGGTTCCTTCCTACAGAGGCTACACCTTC	CASSHAVPSYRGYTF